The 32 T cell receptor beta chains below come from one sample, sequenced in a study of T cells in Graves' hyperthyroidism and ophthalmopathy. The CDR3 regions of TCR beta were amplified from RNA transcripts. The study used the HTBI primer set for a first-round RT-PCR of the TCR CDR3. TCRdb analysed the multiplex PCR reads with MiXCR anew, one entry per CDR3 protein. The table has about 350,000 distinct CDR3 sequences, around 15% seen once. Input material: blood. These receptors originate from a woman aged 55-75 years with Graves' ophthalmopathy.

This clonotype was recorded many times. The chain couples TRBV29-1 to TRBJ2-7, with 10 positions matching TRBD2. This CDR3 comprises 14 residues. The V gene's germline CDR1 is SQVTM and CDR2 ANQGSEA. The J segment lost 1 base and the V segment lost 3 bases, leaving 3 bases of the junction unmatched. The chain's CDR3 is CSVESGRASYEQYF. The CDR3 DNA follows: TGCAGCGTTGAGAGCGGGAGGGCATCCTACGAGCAGTACTTC.

This clonotype was recorded at least ten times. V and J are TRBV28 and TRBJ2-7; 7 bases line up with TRBD2. Germline V gene lookup returns CDR1 MDHEN and CDR2 SYDVKM. The CDR3 consists of 14 residues. V was pared by 10 bases and J by 2 bases, with 11 bases of the junction left unmatched. CDR3 residues: CATSGGVPPYEQYF. The CDR3 DNA follows: TGTGCCACCTCGGGGGGAGTGCCCCCCTACGAGCAGTACTTC.

In this sample, this clonotype turned up many times. This rearrangement joins TRBV20-1 to TRBJ2-2, with TRBD1 identical over 9 bases. V was pared by 4 bases and J by 3 bases, with 6 bases of the junction left unmatched. The germline gives CDR1 DFQATT, CDR2 SNEGSKA (reference sequence). The CDR3 totals 15 residues. DNA of the CDR3: TGCAGTGCTACGGGACAGGGAGGATACACCGGGGAGCTGTTTTTT. Translated, it gives CSATGQGGYTGELFF.

V is TRBV29-1 and J is TRBJ2-2, with TRBD1 matching 8 bases. Germline V gives CDR1 SQVTM, CDR2 ANQGSEA. V trimming: 6 bases; J trimming: 3 bases; junction bases outside the gene matches: 3. The CDR3 runs to 13 residues. Here the CDR3 reads CSVGQVDTGELFF. CDR3 nucleotides: TGCAGCGTGGGACAGGTAGACACCGGGGAGCTGTTTTTT.

This clonotype was counted at least ten times. CDR3 DNA sequence: TGTGCCAGCAGTGTCGGGGTCGTTTCCCACACAGATACGCAGTATTTT. Amino acid sequence: CASSVGVVSHTDTQYF. The V call is TRBV28, the J call TRBJ2-3; D is possibly TRBD2 (5 bases). Looked up from germline, CDR1 is MDHEN and CDR2 is SYDVKM. This CDR3 contains 16 residues. Between the trimmed V and J ends, which lost 5 bases and 2 bases, there was a span of 17 bases.

This clonotype was found a few times. One end of the junction varies from germline; a read error may be responsible. The chain joins TRBV29-1 to TRBJ2-1; the D gene is possibly TRBD1 (6 bases). CDR3 size: 13 residues. Germline CDR1 SQVTM, CDR2 ANQGSEA. The CDR3 loop is CSVLGAQNNEQLF. CDR3 in DNA: TGCAGCGTTCTGGGGGCGCAAAACAATGAGCAGCTCTTC.

This clonotype was observed at least ten times. The V and J genes are TRBV6-2 or TRBV6-3 and TRBJ1-5, with 9 bases matching TRBD1. CDR1 is MNHEY, CDR2 SVGEGT, per germline. The CDR3 is 23 residues long. J lost 6 bases, V lost 6 bases, and 33 bases had no gene match. CDR3 coding DNA: TGTGCCAGCAGCCAGCCCCCGGCGGCGGGACAGGGAGGCTGGTCGGTCAATGTTCAGCCCCAGCATTTT. The encoded protein is CASSQPPAAGQGGWSVNVQPQHF.

This clonotype was found a few times. This chain joins TRBV12-3 or TRBV12-4 and TRBJ2-7; 9 bases line up with TRBD2. Trimming took 8 bases from V and 7 from J; bases not matched to a gene: 9. The CDR3 is 13 residues long. Written as DNA, the CDR3 is TGTGCCAGCCGGATAGCGGGAGCAGGGGAGCAGTACTTC. Encoded protein: CASRIAGAGEQYF.

This clonotype came up many times. This chain links TRBV11-2 with TRBJ2-7; weak D call: TRBD1 (6 bases). With 3 bases removed from V and 3 bases from J, the gap between germline ends came to 21 bases. The CDR3 sequence is 17 residues long. Germline lookup yields CDR1 SGHAT and CDR2 FQNNGV. The CDR3 DNA follows: TGTGCCAGCAGCTTCCACCGACAGGCCTTGGGCGGCTACGAGCAGTACTTC. Residues: CASSFHRQALGGYEQYF.

This clonotype was recorded many times. V usage is TRBV12-3 or TRBV12-4 and J usage is TRBJ1-4; a possible D gene is TRBD1 (5 bases). V was trimmed by 1 base and J by 9 bases, leaving 15 bases between them. The CDR3 has 15 amino acids. CDR3 coding DNA: TGTGCCAGCAGTTTAGGAGGGGCCTACAGTAAAAAACTGTTTTTT. Translation: CASSLGGAYSKKLFF.

This clonotype was recorded a few times. The CDR3 here is CAWSGGLESSYNEQFF. The CDR3 nucleotides are TGTGCCTGGAGTGGGGGACTGGAGAGCTCCTACAATGAGCAGTTCTTC. This chain links TRBV30 with TRBJ2-1; D is possibly TRBD2 (6 bases). V gave up 1 base and J gave up 0 bases, with 13 bases separating them. This CDR3 has 16 residues. Per the germline V gene, CDR1 is GTSNPN and CDR2 is SVGIG (reference sequence).

This clonotype was detected many times. The CDR3 nucleotides are TGTGCCTGGACCGCGAGGGGACCAGATACGCAGTATTTT. Translation gives CAWTARGPDTQYF. The J gene is TRBJ2-3, the V gene TRBV30, with D perhaps being TRBD1 or TRBD2 (5 bases each). V was clipped by 4 bases and J by 4 bases, with 12 bases between them. The CDR3 is made up of 13 amino acids. The germline V gene has CDR1 GTSNPN and CDR2 SVGIG (reference sequence).

This clonotype has just a few counts. This rearrangement joins TRBV9 to TRBJ2-6, with D hard to call. V shed 5 bases and J shed 0 bases, with 9 bases lying between them. The CDR3 runs 15 residues. Germline CDR1 is SGDLS and CDR2 is YYNGEE. The CDR3: CASRQGISGANVLTF. Here the CDR3 DNA reads TGTGCCAGCAGGCAAGGAATCTCTGGGGCCAACGTCCTGACTTTC.

This clonotype appeared many times. The genes are TRBV12-3 or TRBV12-4 and TRBJ2-5, with unresolved D. The CDR3 covers 14 residues. Trimming stripped 6 bases from V and 3 bases from J, with 14 bases between. The CDR3 loop reads CASRTWGRKETQYF. CDR3 sequence (DNA): TGTGCCAGCAGAACCTGGGGAAGGAAAGAGACCCAGTACTTC.

This clonotype was seen repeatedly, ten times or more. V is TRBV29-1 and J is TRBJ2-3; 7 nucleotides line up with TRBD1. CDR3 length: 16 amino acids. CDR1 SQVTM and CDR2 ANQGSEA come from the germline V gene. V was clipped by 7 bases and J by 7 bases; unmatched bases: 20. This CDR3 reads CSASRQGRPFSNTQYF. CDR3 nucleotides: TGCAGCGCATCCAGACAGGGACGACCTTTCTCAAATACGCAGTATTTT.

This clonotype was recorded many times. This rearrangement joins TRBV9 to TRBJ1-6; D unresolved. This CDR3 contains 15 residues. Trimming removed 0 bases from V and 7 bases from J, with 11 bases in between. CDR1 is SGDLS, CDR2 YYNGEE, per germline. CDR3 loop: CASSVAATLNSPLHF. The CDR3 nucleotides are TGTGCCAGCAGCGTAGCAGCCACGTTGAATTCACCCCTCCACTTT.

The V gene is TRBV7-2, the J gene TRBJ2-7; 11 bases match TRBD2. This CDR3 is 16 amino acids long. The trim removed 1 base at V and 3 bases at J, leaving 5 bases unmatched. Per the germline V gene, CDR1 is SGHTA and CDR2 is FQGNSA. The CDR3 spells CASSLGTSGSIYEQYF. CDR3 coding DNA: TGTGCCAGCAGCTTAGGCACTAGCGGGAGTATCTACGAGCAGTACTTC.

At least ten counts were recorded for this clonotype. The V gene is TRBV12-3 or TRBV12-4, the J gene TRBJ2-5; D not certain. Trimming left V 5 bases short and J 2 bases short, with 6 bases between. The CDR3 is made up of 12 amino acids. CDR3 in DNA: TGTGCCAGCAGTCACTCTCAAGAGACCCAGTACTTC. This translates into CASSHSQETQYF.

V is TRBV9 and J is TRBJ2-1; D assignment may be TRBD1 or TRBD2 (6 bases each). Germline lookup yields CDR1 SGDLS and CDR2 YYNGEE. Between the trimmed V and J ends, which lost 4 bases and 11 bases, there was a span of 16 bases. This CDR3 has 13 amino acids. In DNA, the CDR3 is TGTGCCAGCAGCACCCGTTGGGGGGACAAGCAGTTCTTC. Translated, it gives CASSTRWGDKQFF.

The chain recombines TRBV19 with TRBJ2-1; 12 bases agree with TRBD2. Germline V gene data show CDR1 as LNHDA and CDR2 as SQIVND (reference sequence). The V segment lost 10 bases and the J segment 5 bases; nucleotides outside the gene matches: 6. This CDR3 is built from 14 residues. CDR3 DNA: TGTGCCACCCACAGACTAGCGGGAGACAATGAGCAGTTCTTC. Encoded protein: CATHRLAGDNEQFF.

This clonotype appeared many times. The rearrangement links TRBV11-2 to TRBJ2-7, with 11 bases aligning to TRBD2. Germline trimming cut 4 bases from V and 3 bases from J; bases unmatched to any gene: 2. The CDR3 is made up of 14 amino acids. CDR1 and CDR2 (germline): SGHAT, FQNNGV. CDR3 residues: CASSYTSGSYEQYF. In DNA form, the CDR3 reads TGTGCCAGCAGCTACACTAGCGGGAGCTACGAGCAGTACTTC.

This clonotype came up a few times. The chain links TRBV6-1 to TRBJ2-3, with 9 bases fitting TRBD1. J was trimmed by 2 bases and V by 6 bases; bases with no gene match: 12. From germline, CDR1 is MNHNS and CDR2 SASEGT. There are 17 residues in the CDR3. The CDR3 sequence is CASRSSNGDRVTDTQYF. In DNA form, the CDR3 reads TGTGCCAGCAGATCATCAAACGGGGACAGGGTCACAGATACGCAGTATTTT.

In this sample, this clonotype turned up many times. The V call is TRBV7-9, the J call TRBJ2-7, with TRBD2 identical over 7 bases. This CDR3 has 15 residues. J gave up 7 bases and V 5 bases, and 14 bases lay outside the gene matches. Germline CDR1 is SEHNR and CDR2 is FQNEAQ (reference sequence). CDR3 nucleotide sequence: TGTGCCAGCAGCGCATCGGGGGGAGTGATTGGGGAGCAGTACTTC. Its translation: CASSASGGVIGEQYF.

This clonotype has just a few counts. J is TRBJ1-3 and V is TRBV5-1; TRBD1 agrees at 8 bases. Unmatched junction bases numbered 6, after V lost 0 bases and J lost 4 bases. There are 16 residues in the CDR3. CDR1 and CDR2 from the germline V gene are SGHRS and YFSETQ. The CDR3 DNA sequence: TGCGCCAGCAGCTTGGTAGCAGGGGGCACCGGAAACACCATATATTTT. Its translation is CASSLVAGGTGNTIYF.

The chain combines TRBV29-1 with TRBJ2-1; the D gene is possibly TRBD2 (6 bases). Germline V gene data show CDR1 as SQVTM and CDR2 as ANQGSEA. With 8 bases removed from V and 8 bases from J, the gap between germline ends came to 22 bases. The CDR3 loop spans 14 amino acids. The CDR3: CSCQRRRGQDEQFF. The DNA for the CDR3 is TGCAGCTGTCAAAGGCGGAGGGGCCAGGATGAGCAGTTCTTC.

Ten or more counts support this clonotype. This CDR3 reads CASSRSGQGNEQFF. The CDR3 coding sequence is TGCGCCAGCAGCAGAAGCGGTCAGGGAAATGAGCAGTTCTTC. The J gene is TRBJ2-1, the V gene TRBV5-1; D could derive from TRBD1 or TRBD2 (5 bases each). Germline CDR1 is SGHRS and CDR2 is YFSETQ. Trimming removed 4 bases at V and 7 bases at J, with 15 bases between. This CDR3 is 14 amino acids long.

This clonotype was counted many times. The CDR3 sequence is CASSQEQGSGELFF. CDR3 bases: TGTGCCAGCAGCCAGGAACAGGGTTCCGGGGAGCTGTTTTTT. This chain uses TRBV3-1 with TRBJ2-2, with D tentatively TRBD1 (6 bases). The germline V gene has CDR1 LGHDT and CDR2 YNNKEL (reference sequence). V was pared by 3 bases and J by 6 bases, with 11 bases between. CDR3 length equals 14 residues.

V and J are TRBV10-3 and TRBJ2-1; D might be TRBD1 or TRBD2, each matching 5 bases. Trimming pared 0 bases from V and 5 bases from J, leaving 17 bases between. CDR1 ENHRY and CDR2 SYGVKD come from the germline V gene. CDR3 length: 17 residues. The CDR3 nucleotides read TGTGCCATCAGTGAGTCCTATCAGGGAGAATCTCACAATGAGCAGTTCTTC. Translation: CAISESYQGESHNEQFF.

This clonotype was picked up many times. The gene calls are TRBV11-2 and TRBJ1-2; 8 nucleotides match TRBD1. The CDR3 runs to 15 residues. Germline V gives CDR1 SGHAT, CDR2 FQNNGV. V shed 5 bases and J 0 bases; nucleotides not matched to a gene: 5. For the CDR3, the DNA is TGTGCCAGCAGCGGAGGCAGGGGGCCTAACTATGGCTACACCTTC. It yields the protein CASSGGRGPNYGYTF.

With respect to this clonotype: Given the absence of the conserved phenylalanine or tryptophan at the CDR3 end, a read error is likely. In nucleotides, the CDR3 is TGTGCCTGGGGAAGCACAGATACGCAGTATCTT. Protein product: CAWGSTDTQYL. V is TRBV30 and J is TRBJ2-3; no definite D call. Germline CDR1 reads GTSNPN; CDR2 reads SVGIG (reference sequence). The CDR3 covers 11 residues. The germline V and J ends were trimmed by 5 bases and 0 bases, with 3 bases remaining between them.

Many counts were recorded for this clonotype. The chain recombines TRBV7-9 with TRBJ2-1; maybe TRBD1 (5 bases). Trimming stripped 3 bases from V and 9 bases from J, with 12 bases between. CDR3 length equals 13 residues. CDR1 is SEHNR and CDR2 is FQNEAQ in the germline V gene (reference sequence). Here the CDR3 DNA reads TGTGCCAGCAGCTTTTCGGTTCAGGGTGAGCAGTTCTTC. This translates into CASSFSVQGEQFF.

This clonotype was recorded many times. V and J are TRBV28 and TRBJ2-5, with unresolved D. There are 13 residues in the CDR3. Germline values: CDR1 MDHEN, CDR2 SYDVKM. V gave up 3 bases and J gave up 3 bases, with 8 bases separating them. This CDR3 is CASSFVKKETQYF. CDR3 nucleotide sequence: TGTGCCAGCAGTTTCGTGAAGAAAGAGACCCAGTACTTC.